Below, one TCR beta chain is given with its context. This record belongs to a study of blood T cell repertoires in COVID-19. TCRdb's table, derived via immunoSEQ multiplex PCR, lists solely in-frame clones and lacks some. The sample contains tens of thousands of clones, 89% of which appear only once. The clonotype comes from an elderly man with acute or convalescent COVID-19. The sample consisted of peripheral blood.

The CDR3 loop reads CASSPDGSRSGSAEQYF. The DNA for the CDR3 is TGCGCCAGCAGCCCCGACGGGAGTAGATCGGGTTCGGCCGAGCAGTACTTC. The V gene is TRBV4-1, the J gene TRBJ2-7, with D possibly being TRBD2 (6 bases). This CDR3 has 17 amino acids. Trimming removed 4 bases from V and 6 bases from J, with 25 bases in between. In germline, CDR1 is MGHRA, CDR2 YSYEKL.